The T cell receptor beta chain described here comes from a study of radiation and T cells in renal cell carcinoma. Some clones are missing from TCRdb's copy, which holds only in-frame ones; the method was immunoSEQ multiplex PCR. The data show around 170,000 clones, roughly 90% seen once. This CDR3 has 14 residues. Looked up from germline, CDR1 is LNHDA and CDR2 is SQIVND (reference sequence). Trimming took 3 bases from V and 2 from J, leaving 10 bases between them. Time point specified: blood 4 weeks post-SBRT, at nephrectomy. Stated treatment: 15 Gy SBRT to primary tumor, nephrectomy 4 weeks later. Nephrectomy followed 15 Gy stereotactic body radiation by 4 weeks. Blood was sampled at baseline, 2 weeks and 4 weeks after SBRT.

The receptor was derived from a woman aged 45-59 years with renal cell carcinoma. The specimen comprised blood, sampled from a patient whose treatment included radiotherapy and nephrectomy. J is TRBJ1-2 and V is TRBV19, with a weak D call TRBD1 (5 bases). The CDR3 loop is CASSIARENYGYTF. CDR3 nucleotides: TGTGCCAGTAGTATCGCCAGGGAGAACTATGGCTACACCTTC. Full variable domain (missing parts from reference TRBV19 and TRBJ1-2): DGGITQSPKYLFRKEGQNVTLSCEQNLNHDAMYWYRQDPGQGLRLIYYSQIVNDFQKGDIAEGYSVSREKKESFPLTVTSAQKNPTAFYLCASSIARENYGYTFGSGTRLTVV.